A selection of T cell receptor beta chains follows, all from one sample in a study of human T cells and chemical hapten exposure. TCRdb redid the calling of the RACE reads with MiXCR, one entry per CDR3 protein. The table shows tens of thousands of distinct CDR3 sequences, with 10% to 13% occurring only once. Here the sequenced sample was whole blood, taken in connection with sensitization to the hapten diphenylcyclopropenone (DPC). Source of these receptors: a woman aged 50 to 60 with alopecia areata. Some clones in this sample may be carry-over from other donors' samples. The CDR3 runs from the conserved cysteine through the conserved F or W. D genes are given only for firm matches. Clone size, where shown, is once, few, many, or a class for clones that have expanded.

v_call	j_call	d_call	clone_size	cdr3_aa	cdr3_nt
TRBV19	TRBJ1-4	TRBD1	many	CASINRGRGDEKLFF	TGTGCCAGTATTAACCGCGGCAGGGGGGATGAAAAACTGTTTTTT
TRBV29-1	TRBJ2-1	TRBD2	.	CSVEEGGSPLSEQFF	TGCAGCGTTGAAGAGGGCGGGAGCCCATTGAGTGAGCAGTTCTTC
TRBV20-1	TRBJ2-7	.	many	CSARGTVTSPEQYF	TGCAGTGCTAGAGGAACTGTAACTAGCCCCGAGCAGTACTTC
TRBV3-1	TRBJ1-1	.	few	CASSHVRGPEAFF	TGTGCCAGCAGCCACGTCCGTGGACCTGAAGCTTTCTTT
TRBV28	TRBJ1-5	.	few	CASSPTGQPHQPQHF	TGTGCCAGCAGCCCGACGGGGCAGCCACATCAGCCCCAGCATTTT
TRBV7-9	TRBJ2-5	TRBD1	.	CASSSWTGGLETQYF	TGTGCCAGCAGCTCCTGGACAGGGGGCCTGGAGACCCAGTACTTC
TRBV7-9	TRBJ1-5	.	many	CASARAGDQPQHF	TGTGCCAGCGCGCGGGCAGGGGATCAGCCCCAGCATTTT
TRBV29-1	TRBJ1-1	.	many	CSAMEAANTEAFF	TGCAGCGCCATGGAGGCAGCGAACACTGAAGCTTTCTTT
TRBV5-1	TRBJ1-5	.	many	CASSYEGDRPQHF	TGCGCCAGCAGCTACGAGGGGGATCGGCCCCAGCATTTT
TRBV18	TRBJ2-3	TRBD2	.	CASSPWTSGSLNTQYF	TGTGCCAGCTCCCCCTGGACTAGCGGGAGTTTAAATACGCAGTATTTT
TRBV11-2	TRBJ2-1	TRBD2	few	CASSSSGPGGSYNEQFF	TGTGCCAGCAGCTCCTCAGGGCCGGGGGGATCCTACAATGAGCAGTTCTTC
TRBV20-1	TRBJ2-7	.	.	CSATLDGAVHEQYF	TGCAGTGCTACCCTGGACGGGGCCGTTCACGAGCAGTACTTC
TRBV11-3	TRBJ2-7	.	many	CASSSASKLIPYYEQYF	TGTGCCAGCAGCTCCGCCTCTAAGCTCATACCATACTACGAGCAGTACTTC
TRBV12-3/TRBV12-4	TRBJ1-4	TRBD1	few	CASTLAAGGFEKLFF	TGTGCCAGCACCCTAGCGGCAGGGGGCTTTGAAAAACTGTTTTTT
TRBV19	TRBJ2-4	TRBD2	.	CASSAMTGGAKNIQYF	TGTGCCAGTAGCGCTATGACGGGAGGCGCCAAAAACATTCAGTACTTC
TRBV2	TRBJ2-7	.	.	CASSEYHEQYF	TGTGCCAGCAGTGAGTACCACGAGCAGTACTTC
TRBV11-2	TRBJ2-2	TRBD2	many	CASSLRREADTGELFF	TGTGCCAGCAGCTTACGGCGGGAGGCGGACACCGGGGAGCTGTTTTTT
TRBV7-9	TRBJ1-1	TRBD1	many	CASLPDRAEAFF	TGTGCCAGCCTCCCGGACAGGGCAGAAGCTTTCTTT
TRBV18	TRBJ1-4	TRBD1	many	CASSPYRDSYEKLFF	TGTGCCAGCTCACCATACCGGGACAGCTATGAAAAACTGTTTTTT
TRBV7-2	TRBJ2-3	TRBD2	many	CASSFGLAGANTQYF	TGTGCCAGCAGCTTCGGACTAGCGGGAGCGAATACGCAGTATTTT
TRBV18	TRBJ1-1	.	many	CASSETENTEAFF	TGTGCCAGCTCCGAGACTGAAAACACTGAAGCTTTCTTT
TRBV5-4	TRBJ2-1	.	.	CASSLGGKVYNEQFF	TGTGCCAGCAGCTTGGGGGGGAAGGTCTACAATGAGCAGTTCTTC
TRBV21-1	TRBJ2-1	.	few	CASSKRASLSYNEQFF	TGTGCCAGCAGCAAACGTGCTAGTCTGTCCTACAATGAGCAGTTCTTC
TRBV18	TRBJ2-2	.	many	CASSPAANTGELFF	TGTGCCAGCTCACCCGCGGCGAACACCGGGGAGCTGTTTTTT
TRBV7-8	TRBJ2-1	TRBD2	many	CASSIAGVHEQFF	TGTGCCAGCAGCATAGCGGGAGTTCATGAGCAGTTCTTC
TRBV10-3	TRBJ1-2	.	many	CAISDIDGAGYTF	TGTGCCATCAGTGATATCGACGGGGCCGGCTACACCTTC
TRBV7-5	TRBJ1-5	.	few	CISVSEAAGQPQHF	.
TRBV29-1	TRBJ1-1	TRBD1	few	CSVDRGQGEAFF	TGCAGCGTTGACAGGGGGCAGGGCGAAGCTTTCTTT
TRBV3-1	TRBJ1-1	.	many	CASRQIDGEAFF	TGTGCCAGCAGACAGATCGACGGAGAAGCTTTCTTT
TRBV27	TRBJ1-2	.	.	CASKDTGLNYGYTF	TGTGCCAGCAAAGATACAGGTCTTAACTATGGCTACACCTTC
TRBV12-3/TRBV12-4	TRBJ1-3	.	many	CASSLGPGSGNTIYF	TGTGCCAGCAGTTTAGGACCCGGCTCTGGAAACACCATATATTTT
TRBV20-1	TRBJ2-3	.	.	CSAPSYERGTDTQYF	TGCAGTGCACCCAGTTATGAGCGGGGCACAGATACGCAGTATTTT
TRBV19	TRBJ2-2	.	.	CASSIARGAHGELFF	TGTGCCAGTAGTATTGCCCGCGGGGCCCACGGGGAGCTGTTTTTT
TRBV27	TRBJ2-1	TRBD1	many	CASSGGSGQGANEQFF	TGTGCCAGCAGTGGGGGCTCCGGACAGGGGGCGAATGAGCAGTTCTTC
TRBV19	TRBJ2-1	TRBD2	few	CATSLAGMYNEQFF	TGTGCCACCTCCCTAGCGGGAATGTACAATGAGCAGTTCTTC
TRBV11-2	TRBJ2-5	.	many	CASSQGSQETQYF	TGTGCCAGCAGCCAAGGGTCTCAAGAGACCCAGTACTTC
TRBV5-1	TRBJ2-3	TRBD2	.	CASSSGLAGGHASTDTQYF	TGCGCCAGCAGCTCGGGATTAGCGGGAGGCCATGCTAGCACAGATACGCAGTATTTT
TRBV30	TRBJ2-2	TRBD1	many	CAWSQDRGSGELFF	TGTGCCTGGAGTCAAGACAGGGGGTCCGGGGAGCTGTTTTTT
TRBV2	TRBJ2-7	.	few	CASRTSIPYF	TGTGCCAGCAGGACGTCTATTCCGTACTTC
TRBV5-1	TRBJ1-4	.	many	CASSLAGRDEKLFF	TGCGCCAGCAGCTTGGCCGGCAGGGATGAAAAACTGTTTTTT
TRBV29-1	TRBJ1-4	.	.	CSVVPTGGVNEKLFF	TGCAGCGTTGTCCCGACAGGAGGGGTTAATGAAAAACTGTTTTTT
TRBV6-5	TRBJ2-2	TRBD1	few	CASSYPQQGARAGELFF	TGTGCCAGCAGTTACCCCCAACAGGGGGCGAGGGCCGGGGAGCTGTTTTTT
TRBV20-1	TRBJ1-5	.	.	CSARTGTGPQHF	TGCAGTGCTAGAACAGGGACTGGACCCCAGCATTTT
TRBV29-1	TRBJ2-1	TRBD2	many	CSVEVVAGGKQFF	TGCAGCGTCGAAGTGGTTGCGGGAGGGAAGCAGTTCTTC
TRBV29-1	TRBJ2-3	TRBD2	.	CSGSGGRGTDTQYF	TGCAGCGGTTCGGGAGGGCGGGGTACAGATACGCAGTATTTT
TRBV14	TRBJ2-1	TRBD2	few	CASSQDILAEQFF	TGTGCCAGCAGCCAAGATATACTAGCGGAGCAGTTCTTC
TRBV15	TRBJ2-1	.	few	CATRLDRKNNEQFF	TGTGCCACCAGACTAGATCGAAAAAACAATGAGCAGTTCTTC
TRBV18	TRBJ2-1	.	many	CASSVQGDEQFF	TGTGCCAGCTCTGTACAGGGAGATGAGCAGTTCTTC
TRBV5-6	TRBJ2-1	TRBD1	many	CASSEGGAYNEQFF	TGTGCCAGCAGCGAAGGGGGCGCGTACAATGAGCAGTTCTTC
TRBV12-3/TRBV12-4	TRBJ1-5	.	.	CASSLRHNQPQHF	TGTGCCAGCAGTTTGAGGCATAATCAGCCCCAGCATTTT
TRBV7-9	TRBJ2-1	TRBD2	many	CASSLVALLAGGPSEQFF	TGTGCCAGCAGCTTAGTAGCCTTACTAGCGGGAGGGCCTAGTGAGCAGTTCTTC
TRBV24-1	TRBJ1-4	.	many	CATSQQGTNEKLFF	TGTGCCACCAGTCAACAGGGAACTAATGAAAAACTGTTTTTT
TRBV3-1	TRBJ1-2	TRBD1	many	CASSQGQFVGYTF	TGTGCCAGCAGCCAGGGACAGTTTGTCGGCTACACCTTC
TRBV7-9	TRBJ2-1	.	few	CASSSSWNEQFF	TGTGCCAGCAGCTCGAGCTGGAATGAGCAGTTCTTC
TRBV7-8	TRBJ2-1	.	many	CASSLALTGINEQFF	TGTGCCAGCAGCTTAGCTCTTACAGGGATCAATGAGCAGTTCTTC
TRBV12-5	TRBJ1-1	TRBD1	.	CASGGTGEAFF	TGTGCTAGTGGGGGGACAGGTGAAGCTTTCTTT
TRBV5-1	TRBJ1-1	.	.	CASSEGGTEAFF	TGCGCCAGCTCAGAGGGGGGCACTGAAGCTTTCTTT
TRBV3-1	TRBJ2-3	.	few	CASSQSSTDTQYF	TGTGCCAGCAGCCAGTCTAGCACAGATACGCAGTATTTT